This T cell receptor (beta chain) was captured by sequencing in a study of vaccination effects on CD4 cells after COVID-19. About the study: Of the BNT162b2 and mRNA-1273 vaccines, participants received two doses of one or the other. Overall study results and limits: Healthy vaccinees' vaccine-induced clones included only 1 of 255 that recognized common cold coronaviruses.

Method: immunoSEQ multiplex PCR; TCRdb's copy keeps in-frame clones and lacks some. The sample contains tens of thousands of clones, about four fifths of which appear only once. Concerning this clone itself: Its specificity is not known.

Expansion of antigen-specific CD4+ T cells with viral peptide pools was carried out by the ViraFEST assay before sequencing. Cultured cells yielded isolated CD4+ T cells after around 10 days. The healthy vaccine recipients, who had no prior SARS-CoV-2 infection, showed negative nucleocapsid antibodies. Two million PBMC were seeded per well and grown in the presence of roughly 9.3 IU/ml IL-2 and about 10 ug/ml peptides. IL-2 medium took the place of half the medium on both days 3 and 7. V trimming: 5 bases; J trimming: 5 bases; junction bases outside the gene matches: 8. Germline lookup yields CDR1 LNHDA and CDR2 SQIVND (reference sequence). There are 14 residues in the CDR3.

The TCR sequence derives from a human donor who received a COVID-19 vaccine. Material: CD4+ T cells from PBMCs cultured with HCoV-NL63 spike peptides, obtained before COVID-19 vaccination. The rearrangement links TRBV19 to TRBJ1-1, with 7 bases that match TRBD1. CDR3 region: CASSGRAGGTEAFF. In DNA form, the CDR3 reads TGTGCCAGTAGTGGGCGGGCAGGGGGGACTGAAGCTTTCTTT.